This T cell receptor beta chain originates from a study of blood T cells in healthy people across ages. Sample-barcoded 5' priming and a J-beta primer mix drove a second PCR of 7 to 11 cycles. MiXCR was run by TCRdb on the 5' RACE reads, yielding one entry per CDR3 protein. The sample holds roughly 500,000 distinct CDR3 sequences, less than 25% seen once. V lost 4 bases and J 7 bases, leaving 14 bases between the germline ends. The CDR3 contains 15 residues. Germline values: CDR1 MDHEN, CDR2 SYDVKM. General observations from the study: The study regarded diversity estimates from one million T cells as underestimates.

This clonotype has a handful of counts. The antigen remains undetermined. Another study also made use of these data, one on T cells of mothers and their children.

The receptor was derived from a boy aged 5-17 years in good health. The rearrangement uses TRBV28 and TRBJ1-6; D may be TRBD1 (5 bases). The specimen sequenced was blood. CDR3 loop: CASSSGPRGNSPLHF. In nucleotides, the CDR3 is TGTGCCAGCAGTTCGGGACCTCGAGGAAATTCACCCCTCCACTTT.